These 32 T cell receptor beta chains share one sample of origin, sequenced in a study of T cells after posttransplantation cyclophosphamide. Clones were sequenced by immunoSEQ multiplex PCR, and TCRdb holds only the in-frame ones, with some missing. The sample contains about 47,000 clones, roughly 92% of which appear only once. The source material was PBMCs. The source of these receptors is a woman aged 50 to 60 in good health and a related stem cell transplant donor.

The chain combines TRBV2 with TRBJ1-5; D remains unclear. The V gene's germline CDR1 is SNHLY and CDR2 FYNNEI. Trimming removed 3 bases from V and 4 bases from J, with 10 bases in between. This CDR3 is 14 amino acids long. The CDR3 loop reads CASSDAVENQPQHF. In DNA form, the CDR3 reads TGTGCCAGCAGTGACGCTGTTGAGAATCAGCCCCAGCATTTT.

The CDR3 protein is CASSPPRLAGFEQYF. The CDR3 nucleotides are TGTGCCAGCAGTCCCCCCAGACTAGCGGGGTTCGAGCAGTACTTC. The chain recombines TRBV6-5 with TRBJ2-7; 11 nucleotides agree with TRBD2. The J segment lost 6 bases and the V segment lost 5 bases, leaving 9 bases of the junction unmatched. Per the germline V gene, CDR1 is MNHEY and CDR2 is SVGAGI. This CDR3 is built from 15 residues.

This sequence joins TRBV14 and TRBJ1-2; a possible D gene is TRBD1 (6 bases). This CDR3 comprises 13 residues. V was pared by 4 bases and J by 1 base, with 7 bases between. The germline V gene has CDR1 SGHDN and CDR2 FVKESK. In nucleotides, the CDR3 is TGTGCCAGCAGCCTGGACAGTAACTATGGCTACACCTTC. Amino acids: CASSLDSNYGYTF.

This clone was seen a single time. The sample carries other DNA sequences with the same CDR3. The chain carries TRBV19 and TRBJ1-1; D call uncertain. Germline V gene sequence: CDR1 LNHDA, CDR2 SQIVND (reference sequence). The CDR3 has 13 residues. The V end lost 2 bases, the J end lost 1 base, and 5 bases lay between the germline ends. The CDR3 DNA sequence: TGTGCCAGTAGTATAAGCTGGAACACTGAAGCTTTCTTT. It encodes CASSISWNTEAFF.

The rearrangement joins TRBV2 to TRBJ2-4, with a tentative D call TRBD1 (6 bases). V lost 3 bases and J lost 3, with 12 bases in between. The CDR3 loop spans 15 amino acids. Per germline, CDR1 SNHLY and CDR2 FYNNEI. DNA of the CDR3: TGTGCCAGCAGTGATCAGGGGATGGGCAAAAACATTCAGTACTTC. The encoded protein is CASSDQGMGKNIQYF.

V usage is TRBV5-4 and J usage is TRBJ2-2; 7 bases map to TRBD2. J gave up 2 bases and V 0 bases, and 4 bases lay outside the gene matches. The germline gives CDR1 SGHNT, CDR2 YYREEE (reference sequence). The length of the CDR3 is 16 residues. The CDR3 region has the DNA TGTGCCAGCAGCTTGGGGACTAGACCTAACACCGGGGAGCTGTTTTTT. Amino acids: CASSLGTRPNTGELFF.

V and J are TRBV11-2 and TRBJ2-5, with 7 positions matching TRBD2. Germline CDR1 is SGHAT and CDR2 is FQNNGV. V lost 1 base and J lost 3; bases outside the gene matches: 5. CDR3 length equals 15 residues. For the CDR3, the DNA is TGTGCCAGCAGCTTAGTTGGACTAGGAAAAGAGACCCAGTACTTC. Amino acid sequence: CASSLVGLGKETQYF.

The J gene is TRBJ2-7, the V gene TRBV19; 11 bases are shared with TRBD2. V was pared by 2 bases and J by 0 bases, with 12 bases of the junction left unmatched. Per germline, CDR1 LNHDA and CDR2 SQIVND (reference sequence). This CDR3 spans 19 amino acids. CDR3: CASSIRLAGPRPGSYEQYF. In DNA, the CDR3 is TGTGCCAGTAGTATACGACTAGCGGGACCAAGACCTGGCTCCTACGAGCAGTACTTC. The full variable domain, its missing parts supplied by reference TRBV19 and TRBJ2-7, is DGGITQSPKYLFRKEGQNVTLSCEQNLNHDAMYWYRQDPGQGLRLIYYSQIVNDFQKGDIAEGYSVSREKKESFPLTVTSAQKNPTAFYLCASSIRLAGPRPGSYEQYFGPGTRLTVT.

The chain recombines TRBV19 with TRBJ2-1; TRBD2 matches 8 bases. V dropped 11 bases and J dropped 4; count of bases not matched to a gene: 13. The CDR3 runs 15 residues. Per germline, CDR1 LNHDA and CDR2 SQIVND (reference sequence). CDR3 protein: CASDPGGGIYNEQFF. The CDR3 DNA reads TGTGCCTCCGACCCGGGGGGGGGTATATACAATGAGCAGTTCTTC. Using reference TRBV19 and TRBJ2-1 for the parts outside the CDR3, the full variable domain is DGGITQSPKYLFRKEGQNVTLSCEQNLNHDAMYWYRQDPGQGLRLIYYSQIVNDFQKGDIAEGYSVSREKKESFPLTVTSAQKNPTAFYLCASDPGGGIYNEQFFGPGTRLTVL.

The chain employs TRBV2 and TRBJ2-5; the D gene is possibly TRBD2 (5 bases). The V end lost 7 bases, the J end lost 1 base, and 10 bases lay between the germline ends. CDR1 is SNHLY and CDR2 is FYNNEI in the germline V gene. This CDR3 comprises 13 residues. The CDR3: CASKRTVQETQYF. In DNA form, the CDR3 reads TGTGCCAGCAAACGGACTGTCCAAGAGACCCAGTACTTC.

This clone came up a few times. V gene TRBV2 combines with J gene TRBJ2-1; no firm D call. CDR1 is SNHLY, CDR2 FYNNEI, per germline. V dropped 5 bases and J dropped 4 bases, with 3 bases sitting between them. The CDR3 is made up of 11 amino acids. This CDR3 reads CASSTYNEQFF. The CDR3 coding sequence is TGTGCCAGCAGTACTTACAATGAGCAGTTCTTC.

The chain is built from TRBV6-1 and TRBJ1-4; weak D call: TRBD1 (5 bases). The CDR3 runs 15 residues. Deletions cut 1 base from V and 7 bases from J, with 13 bases between. The V gene's germline CDR1 is MNHNS and CDR2 SASEGT. For the CDR3, the DNA is TGTGCCAGCAGTGAAGATTACCAGGGAGGTGAAAAACTGTTTTTT. Protein: CASSEDYQGGEKLFF.

This sequence joins TRBV7-8 and TRBJ2-2; 11 nucleotides match TRBD2. The CDR3 has 16 amino acids. The germline V gene has CDR1 SGHVS and CDR2 FQNEAQ. V lost 1 base and J lost 8; bases outside the gene matches: 6. CDR3 region: CASSLVLAGASGELFF. In nucleotides, the CDR3 is TGTGCCAGCAGCTTAGTACTAGCGGGAGCGTCAGGGGAGCTGTTTTTT.

This chain joins TRBV13 and TRBJ1-3; D not resolved. V was clipped by 9 bases and J by 4 bases, with 16 bases between them. The CDR3 runs to 14 residues. Germline V gene sequence: CDR1 PRHDT, CDR2 FYEKMQ (reference sequence). The CDR3 DNA sequence: TGTGCCAGTCAACCAGGACTCCTAGGAAACACCATATATTTT. It codes for CASQPGLLGNTIYF. Full variable domain (rest looked up from reference TRBV13 and TRBJ1-3): AAGVIQSPRHLIKEKRETATLKCYPIPRHDTVYWYQQGPGQDPQFLISFYEKMQSDKGSIPDRFSAQQFSDYHSELNMSSLELGDSALYFCASQPGLLGNTIYFGEGSWLTVV.

The genes are TRBV7-9 and TRBJ1-2; D gene uncertain. Germline CDR1 and CDR2: SEHNR and FQNEAQ (reference sequence). Deletions cut 5 bases from V and 8 bases from J, with 15 bases between. CDR3 size: 13 residues. CDR3 sequence (DNA): TGTGCCAGCAGCACCGAGGCAGGAGGCGGCTACACCTTC. Translated, it gives CASSTEAGGGYTF. The complete variable domain, with remaining parts taken from reference TRBV7-9 and TRBJ1-2, reads DTGVSQNPRHKITKRGQNVTFRCDPISEHNRLYWYRQTLGQGPEFLTYFQNEAQLEKSRLLSDRFSAERPKGSFSTLEIQRTEQGDSAMYLCASSTEAGGGYTFGSGTRLTVV.

The chain has TRBV10-3 and TRBJ2-3; D unresolved. Trimming took off 3 bases at V and 2 bases at J, with 6 bases between the two ends. The CDR3 is made up of 13 amino acids. Germline lookup yields CDR1 ENHRY and CDR2 SYGVKD. CDR3 coding DNA: TGTGCCATCAGTGATCCTAACACAGATACGCAGTATTTT. Translated, it gives CAISDPNTDTQYF.

The chain recombines TRBV5-1 with TRBJ2-7; D is unclear. V dropped 4 bases and J dropped 2 bases, with 10 bases sitting between them. CDR1 and CDR2 from the germline V gene are SGHRS and YFSETQ. The CDR3 extends over 13 amino acids. The CDR3: CASSPLGTYEQYF. CDR3 coding DNA: TGCGCCAGCAGCCCCTTGGGCACCTACGAGCAGTACTTC.

The rearrangement links TRBV12-5 to TRBJ2-5, with TRBD1 matching 7 bases. Germline CDR1 is LGHNT and CDR2 is FRNRAP. Trimming removed 5 bases from V and 4 bases from J; junction bases left unmatched: 4. The CDR3 sequence is 13 residues long. CDR3 sequence (DNA): TGTGCTAGTGGTCCAGGGGGTGCAGAGACCCAGTACTTC. Protein: CASGPGGAETQYF. The full variable domain, completed using reference TRBV12-5 and TRBJ2-5, is DARVTQTPRHKVTEMGQEVTMRCQPILGHNTVFWYRQTMMQGLELLAYFRNRAPLDDSGMPKDRFSAEMPDATLATLKIQPSEPRDSAVYFCASGPGGAETQYFGPGTRLLVL.

The V gene is TRBV5-1, the J gene TRBJ2-2; 7 bases are a match to TRBD1. Germline trimming cut 1 base from V and 4 bases from J; bases unmatched to any gene: 7. Germline CDR1 reads SGHRS; CDR2 reads YFSETQ. The CDR3 extends over 16 amino acids. The DNA for the CDR3 is TGCGCCAGCAGCTTGCTGGAGACAGGGCCCACCGGGGAGCTGTTTTTT. This encodes CASSLLETGPTGELFF.

The genes are TRBV6-1 and TRBJ2-7; 7 bases agree with TRBD1. The length of the CDR3 is 13 residues. Germline values: CDR1 MNHNS, CDR2 SASEGT. V trimming: 8 bases; J trimming: 2 bases; junction bases outside the gene matches: 6. Here the CDR3 reads CASYDRAPYEQYF. The CDR3 bases are TGTGCCAGCTATGACAGGGCCCCCTACGAGCAGTACTTC.

This clone showed up just once. The rearrangement uses TRBV11-2 and TRBJ2-7; TRBD2 matches at 8 bases. CDR3 length: 14 amino acids. Germline assignment: CDR1 SGHAT and CDR2 FQNNGV. The ends lost 5 bases at V and 9 bases at J; junction bases unmatched: 12. The CDR3 DNA reads TGTGCCAGCAGCCCCGCGGGAGCGGGAGTCGGGCAGTACTTC. Translation gives CASSPAGAGVGQYF. Full variable domain (outside the CDR3, taken from reference TRBV11-2 and TRBJ2-7): EAGVAQSPRYKIIEKRQSVAFWCNPISGHATLYWYQQILGQGPKLLIQFQNNGVVDDSQLPKDRFSAERLKGVDSTLKIQPAKLEDSAVYLCASSPAGAGVGQYFGPGTRLTVT.

A single count supports this clone. The chain links TRBV6-1 to TRBJ1-4; D is uncertain. The ends were cut back, 7 bases at V and 4 bases at J, with 16 bases in the middle. CDR3 size: 15 residues. Per germline, CDR1 MNHNS and CDR2 SASEGT. This CDR3 is CASTRPGSYNEKLFF. The CDR3 nucleotides read TGTGCCAGCACCCGCCCCGGTAGTTATAATGAAAAACTGTTTTTT.

This clone has only a few counts. The chain carries TRBV11-2 and TRBJ2-3, with TRBD2 identical over 9 bases. Germline assignment: CDR1 SGHAT and CDR2 FQNNGV. V dropped 5 bases and J dropped 0; count of bases not matched to a gene: 6. The CDR3 contains 16 residues. The CDR3 is CASSPISGRSTDTQYF. CDR3 bases: TGTGCCAGCAGCCCCATTAGCGGGAGAAGCACAGATACGCAGTATTTT.

About this clone itself: A junction end diverges from the germline sequence, so it may reflect a read error. Other DNA sequences of this sample code for an identical CDR3. The J gene is TRBJ1-6, the V gene TRBV6-1; D might be TRBD1 (6 bases). Looked up from germline, CDR1 is MNHNS and CDR2 is SASEGT. The CDR3 has 16 residues. CDR3 bases: TGTGCCAGCAGTGAAGCTGGACAGTACCTTAATTCCCCCCTCCACTTT. Protein: CASSEAGQYLNSPLHF.

V is TRBV6-1 and J is TRBJ2-2; 9 nucleotides align to TRBD1. V lost 5 bases to trimming and J lost 4 bases; unmatched junction nucleotides: 5. The CDR3 covers 15 residues. From germline, CDR1 is MNHNS and CDR2 SASEGT. The CDR3 DNA sequence: TGTGCCAGCAGTACGAAGACAGGGGGCACCGGGGAGCTGTTTTTT. Its protein product is CASSTKTGGTGELFF.

This clone was picked up one time. V is TRBV19 and J is TRBJ1-4; tentative D call: TRBD1 (5 bases). CDR3 size: 15 residues. V was pared by 3 bases and J by 0 bases, with 8 bases between. CDR1 is LNHDA and CDR2 is SQIVND in the germline V gene (reference sequence). This chain's CDR3 is CASSIRGSTNEKLFF. The CDR3 DNA sequence: TGTGCCAGTAGTATCCGGGGGTCAACTAATGAAAAACTGTTTTTT.

The V call is TRBV21-1, the J call TRBJ2-3; the table names TRBD2, a call not compared with the DNA. TRBV21-1 is recorded as a pseudogene. The length of the CDR3 is 18 residues. CDR3: CASSKKMPEEQTTDTQYF. The CDR3 DNA follows: TGTGCCAGCAGCAAAAAAATGCCCGAGGAGCAGACCACAGATACGCAGTATTTT.

The sample holds a few counts of this clone. The V call is TRBV2, the J call TRBJ1-2; 9 nucleotides align to TRBD1. V trimming: 6 bases; J trimming: 10 bases; junction bases outside the gene matches: 6. This CDR3 comprises 12 residues. Germline CDR1 reads SNHLY; CDR2 reads FYNNEI. CDR3 sequence (DNA): TGTGCCAGCAGGTTGGGACAGGGTGACTACACCTTC. Protein: CASRLGQGDYTF. The full variable domain, with the rest looked up from reference TRBV2 and TRBJ1-2, is EPEVTQTPSHQVTQMGQEVILRCVPISNHLYFYWYRQILGQKVEFLVSFYNNEISEKSEIFDDQFSVERPDGSNFTLKIRSTKLEDSAMYFCASRLGQGDYTFGSGTRLTVV.

The chain recombines TRBV14 with TRBJ1-1, with 8 nucleotides matching TRBD1. Germline values: CDR1 SGHDN, CDR2 FVKESK. V dropped 4 bases and J dropped 8; count of bases not matched to a gene: 6. The CDR3 has 13 residues. In nucleotides, the CDR3 is TGTGCCAGCAGCCTTCCGGGACAGGCGGAAGCTTTCTTT. Translation: CASSLPGQAEAFF.

The chain is built from TRBV5-4 and TRBJ2-5, with 15 bases identical to TRBD2. The length of the CDR3 is 17 residues. The germline gives CDR1 SGHNT, CDR2 YYREEE (reference sequence). The V gene end was trimmed by 4 bases and the J gene end by 4 bases; junction bases not matched to a gene: 8. The CDR3 DNA reads TGTGCCAGCAGCCCGCATCTGGGACTAGCGGGAGGAGAGACCCAGTACTTC. This sequence encodes CASSPHLGLAGGETQYF.

V gene TRBV30 combines with J gene TRBJ1-3; D remains unclear. This CDR3 is built from 17 residues. The germline V gene has CDR1 GTSNPN and CDR2 SVGIG (reference sequence). Trimming removed 2 bases from V and 2 bases from J, with 19 bases in between. The CDR3 bases are TGTGCCTGGAGTATATCGGCCGTCGTGGAGGCTGGAAACACCATATATTTT. It yields the protein CAWSISAVVEAGNTIYF.

The chain joins TRBV5-1 to TRBJ2-3, with 11 bases lining up with TRBD2. J lost 7 bases, V lost 4 bases, and 8 bases had no gene match. From germline, CDR1 is SGHRS and CDR2 YFSETQ. The CDR3 has 15 residues. CDR3 coding DNA: TGCGCCAGCAGCAAGGGACTAGCGGCCACGAATACGCAGTATTTT. Its translation: CASSKGLAATNTQYF.